Following are 3 T cell receptor beta chains from one sample sequenced in a study of T cell responses to AZD1222 COVID-19 vaccine. Assay used: immunoSEQ multiplex PCR; TCRdb lists only in-frame clones, some missing. The sample contains about 88,000 clones, 90% of which appear only once. Sequences were derived from peripheral blood, sampled 28 days after the second AZD1222 dose. All receptors come from an adult who received the AZD1222 COVID-19 vaccine.

The rearrangement uses TRBV5-6 and TRBJ2-1; D possibly corresponds to TRBD1 (6 bases). Germline loops: CDR1 SGHDT, CDR2 YYEEEE. CDR3 size: 16 residues. V lost 0 bases and J 2 bases, leaving 12 bases between the germline ends. In nucleotides, the CDR3 is TGTGCCAGCAGCTTGGTGAGACAGGATACCTACAATGAGCAGTTCTTC. It is translated as CASSLVRQDTYNEQFF. Looking up the rest from reference TRBV5-6 and TRBJ2-1 gives the full variable domain: DAGVTQSPTHLIKTRGQQVTLRCSPKSGHDTVSWYQQALGQGPQFIFQYYEEEERQRGNFPDRFSGHQFPNYSSELNVNALLLGDSALYLCASSLVRQDTYNEQFFGPGTRLTVL.

V usage is TRBV6-5 and J usage is TRBJ2-1; 9 bases agree with TRBD2. Trimming removed 0 bases from V and 3 bases from J; junction bases left unmatched: 3. Germline loops: CDR1 MNHEY, CDR2 SVGAGI. This CDR3 has 16 residues. In DNA, the CDR3 is TGTGCCAGCAGTTACTCAGGCGGGGGGGTCTACAATGAGCAGTTCTTC. Its protein is CASSYSGGGVYNEQFF.

The genes are TRBV13 and TRBJ2-4, with D maybe TRBD1 (5 bases). Germline CDR1 and CDR2: PRHDT and FYEKMQ (reference sequence). V lost 1 base, J lost 10 bases, and 11 bases lay in between. The CDR3 sequence is 13 residues long. The CDR3 DNA follows: TGTGCCAGCAGCTTAGCCCTCGCAGGGATTCAGTACTTC. Translated: CASSLALAGIQYF.